This T cell receptor (beta chain) was retrieved from a study of blood T cell repertoires in COVID-19. Clones were read by immunoSEQ multiplex PCR, and TCRdb kept only the in-frame ones, dropping some. The repertoire holds hundreds of thousands of clones, about 85% seen once, with about 2% in the top ten. Germline V CDR1 and CDR2: SGHTA, FQGNSA. CDR3 length equals 16 residues. V lost 2 bases, J lost 4 bases, and 8 bases stayed unmatched. The V gene is TRBV7-2, the J gene TRBJ2-1; TRBD1 matches at 7 bases. Input material: PBMCs or T cells enriched from blood (not recorded which). The sequence was collected from a woman aged 25 to 39 who had been exposed to COVID-19. DNA for the CDR3: TGTGCCAGCAGCTTAAGACACGGGACAGATTACAATGAGCAGTTCTTC. This sequence encodes CASSLRHGTDYNEQFF.